Below, 14 T cell receptor beta chains from the same sample are listed, as sequenced in a study of CD8 T cells in Susac syndrome. Reverse transcription of roughly 0.45 to 1 ug RNA was carried out with random hexamers. TCRdb reanalysed the immunoSEQ multiplex PCR reads using MiXCR and keeps one entry per CDR3 protein. The sample shows about 100,000 distinct CDR3 sequences, around 95% of them seen only once. Material: CD8+ T cells from PBMCs. The receptors come from a human donor with Susac syndrome.

This chain joins TRBV7-8 and TRBJ1-2; D is undetermined. The V end was cut by 2 bases, the J end by 0 bases, with 10 bases between. CDR1 and CDR2 (germline): SGHVS, FQNEAQ. CDR3 length equals 15 residues. The CDR3 protein is CASSLLRVANYGYTF. CDR3 bases: TGTGCCAGCAGCTTACTGAGGGTCGCTAACTATGGCTACACCTTC. Based on the CDR3 plus reference TRBV7-8 and TRBJ1-2, the full variable domain is GAGVSQSPRYKVAKRGQDVALRCDPISGHVSLFWYQQALGQGPEFLTYFQNEAQLDKSGLPSDRFFAERPEGSVSTLKIQRTQQEDSAVYLCASSLLRVANYGYTFGSGTRLTVV.

The gene calls are TRBV5-1 and TRBJ2-7; no reliable D call. This CDR3 has 12 residues. Germline values: CDR1 SGHRS, CDR2 YFSETQ. V was shortened by 3 bases and J by 3 bases, with 7 bases between the two germline ends. The CDR3 protein is CASSSASYEQYF. CDR3 in DNA: TGCGCCAGCAGCTCAGCCAGCTACGAGCAGTACTTC.

The chain combines TRBV7-3 with TRBJ2-2; D perhaps matches TRBD2 (6 bases). The length of the CDR3 is 16 residues. V lost 5 bases and J lost 5, with 18 bases in between. The germline gives CDR1 SGHTA, CDR2 FQGTGA. This CDR3 is CASSPAGGKPTGELFF. CDR3 sequence (DNA): TGTGCCAGCAGCCCCGCTGGCGGGAAACCGACCGGGGAGCTGTTTTTT.

The J gene is TRBJ2-7, the V gene TRBV25-1, with TRBD1 identical over 7 bases. J lost 7 bases, V lost 3 bases, and 9 bases had no gene match. Germline CDR1 MGHDK, CDR2 SYGVNS. The CDR3 has 14 amino acids. The CDR3, as DNA: TGTGCCAGCAGTGATCTCAGGGGGTCCGAGGAGCAGTACTTC. Translated, it gives CASSDLRGSEEQYF.

This rearrangement joins TRBV10-2 to TRBJ2-5; unclear D gene. V was trimmed by 3 bases and J by 6 bases, leaving 8 bases between them. Germline-derived CDR1 and CDR2 are WSHSY and SAAADI. The CDR3 covers 12 residues. The DNA of the CDR3 is TGCGCCAGCAGTGAAAGTGGGCAGACCCAGTACTTC. It is translated as CASSESGQTQYF.

The rearrangement uses TRBV13 and TRBJ2-2; no reliable D call. Germline lookup yields CDR1 PRHDT and CDR2 FYEKMQ (reference sequence). The CDR3 sequence is 12 residues long. V shed 6 bases and J shed 6 bases, with 8 bases lying between them. The DNA of the CDR3 is TGTGCCAGCAGATCTCCACCCGGGGAGCTGTTTTTT. Translating it yields CASRSPPGELFF. Variable domain in full (rest from reference TRBV13 and TRBJ2-2): AAGVIQSPRHLIKEKRETATLKCYPIPRHDTVYWYQQGPGQDPQFLISFYEKMQSDKGSIPDRFSAQQFSDYHSELNMSSLELGDSALYFCASRSPPGELFFGEGSRLTVL.

CDR3 nucleotide sequence: TGTGCCAGCAGCCTCCGCTATGCTAATGAGCAGTTCTTC. This sequence encodes CASSLRYANEQFF. The rearrangement links TRBV3-1 to TRBJ2-1; D gene ambiguous. CDR1 LGHDT and CDR2 YNNKEL come from the germline V gene (reference sequence). Trimming shortened V by 4 bases and J by 7 bases, and 11 bases separated the two germline ends. The CDR3 is 13 amino acids.

V gene TRBV7-3 combines with J gene TRBJ2-1; D may be TRBD1 or TRBD2 (5 bases each). Trimming took 1 base from V and 6 from J, leaving 10 bases between them. The CDR3 extends over 14 amino acids. Germline CDR1 is SGHTA and CDR2 is FQGTGA. The CDR3 loop reads CASSLMHGGNEQFF. As DNA, the CDR3 is TGTGCCAGCAGCTTAATGCATGGGGGCAATGAGCAGTTCTTC.

The rearrangement links TRBV29-1 to TRBJ2-7, with TRBD2 as a possible D gene (5 bases). The germline gives CDR1 SQVTM, CDR2 ANQGSEA. CDR3 length equals 13 residues. V was cut by 5 bases and J by 5 bases, with 16 bases left in between. CDR3 DNA: TGCAGCGTTCCGGGAAAGTCGAGCGACGAGCAGTACTTC. It is translated as CSVPGKSSDEQYF.

The rearrangement uses TRBV5-4 and TRBJ2-7, with D perhaps being TRBD1 or TRBD2 (5 bases each). V was shortened by 0 bases and J by 0 bases, with 10 bases between the two germline ends. Germline lookup yields CDR1 SGHNT and CDR2 YYREEE (reference sequence). This CDR3 has 15 residues. The CDR3 protein is CASSLASGTSYEQYF. DNA of the CDR3: TGTGCCAGCAGCTTGGCCTCCGGGACCTCCTACGAGCAGTACTTC.

CDR3 DNA sequence: TGCGCCAGCAGCCAAGATCCGGGGGGCCCGAATCAGCCCCAGCATTTT. Amino acid sequence: CASSQDPGGPNQPQHF. This rearrangement joins TRBV4-1 to TRBJ1-5, with D maybe TRBD1 (6 bases). The CDR3 is 16 residues long. Germline-derived CDR1 and CDR2 are MGHRA and YSYEKL. Trimming pared 0 bases from V and 4 bases from J, leaving 13 bases between.

This chain joins TRBV12-3 or TRBV12-4 and TRBJ2-1, with D tentatively TRBD2 (6 bases). The CDR3 has 16 amino acids. Trimming pared 6 bases from V and 4 bases from J, leaving 19 bases between. CDR3 bases: TGTGCCAGCAGCCGCGAAATAGCGGATCAATACAATGAGCAGTTCTTC. Translated, it gives CASSREIADQYNEQFF.

V usage is TRBV25-1 and J usage is TRBJ1-4; D ambiguous. Looked up from germline, CDR1 is MGHDK and CDR2 is SYGVNS. V lost 4 bases and J lost 7, with 10 bases in between. CDR3 length equals 13 residues. CDR3 sequence reads: CASSGFPGEKLFF. The CDR3 DNA reads TGTGCCAGCAGTGGATTCCCGGGTGAAAAACTGTTTTTT.

This chain links TRBV4-1 with TRBJ2-1; possible D gene TRBD1, 6 bases. CDR3 length equals 16 residues. Trimming removed 0 bases at V and 0 bases at J, with 9 bases between. CDR1 is MGHRA, CDR2 YSYEKL, per germline. DNA for the CDR3: TGCGCCAGCAGCCAAGACCGGGACACCTCCTACAATGAGCAGTTCTTC. Translation gives CASSQDRDTSYNEQFF.